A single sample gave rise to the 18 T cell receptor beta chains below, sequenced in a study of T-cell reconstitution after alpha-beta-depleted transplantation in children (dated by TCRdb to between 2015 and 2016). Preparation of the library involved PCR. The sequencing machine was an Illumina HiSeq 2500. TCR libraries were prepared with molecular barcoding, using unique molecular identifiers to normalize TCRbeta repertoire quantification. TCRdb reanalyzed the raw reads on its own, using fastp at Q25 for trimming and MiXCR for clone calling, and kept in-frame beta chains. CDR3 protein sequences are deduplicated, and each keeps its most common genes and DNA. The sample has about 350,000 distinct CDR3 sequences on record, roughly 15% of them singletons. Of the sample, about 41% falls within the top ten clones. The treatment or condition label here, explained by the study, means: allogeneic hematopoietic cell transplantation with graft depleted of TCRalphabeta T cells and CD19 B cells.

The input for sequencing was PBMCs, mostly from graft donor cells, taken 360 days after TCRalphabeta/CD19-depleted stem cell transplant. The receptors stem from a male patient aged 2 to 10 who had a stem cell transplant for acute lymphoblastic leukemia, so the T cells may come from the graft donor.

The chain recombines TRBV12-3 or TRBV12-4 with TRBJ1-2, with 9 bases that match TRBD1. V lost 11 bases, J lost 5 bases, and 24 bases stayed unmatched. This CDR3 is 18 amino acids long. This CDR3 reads CAFSFLTRMTGGHYGYTF. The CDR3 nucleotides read TGTGCCTTCAGTTTTCTCACCCGGATGACAGGGGGTCATTATGGCTACACCTTC.

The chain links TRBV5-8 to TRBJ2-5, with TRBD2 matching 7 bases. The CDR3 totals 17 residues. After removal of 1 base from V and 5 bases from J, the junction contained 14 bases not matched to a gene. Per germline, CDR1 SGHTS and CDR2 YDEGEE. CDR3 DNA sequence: TGTGCCAGCAGCTTGATTTGGCTAGCGGCCCCCCTGGAGACCCAGTACTTC. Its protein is CASSLIWLAAPLETQYF.

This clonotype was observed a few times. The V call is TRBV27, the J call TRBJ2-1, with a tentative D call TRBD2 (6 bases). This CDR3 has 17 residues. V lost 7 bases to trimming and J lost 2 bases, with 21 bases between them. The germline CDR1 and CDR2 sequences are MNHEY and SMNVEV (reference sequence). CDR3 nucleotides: TGTGCCAGCACACTCCTGGCGGAGCGGGCCACCTACAATGAGCAGTTCTTC. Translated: CASTLLAERATYNEQFF.

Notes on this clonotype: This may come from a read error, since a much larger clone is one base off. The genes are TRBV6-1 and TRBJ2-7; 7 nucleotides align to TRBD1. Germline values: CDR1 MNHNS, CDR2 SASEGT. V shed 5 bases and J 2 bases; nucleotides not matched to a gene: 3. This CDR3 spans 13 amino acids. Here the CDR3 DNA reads TGTGCCAGCAGTAGGGACAGCGCCTACGAGCAGTACTTC. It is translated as CASSRDSAYEQYF.

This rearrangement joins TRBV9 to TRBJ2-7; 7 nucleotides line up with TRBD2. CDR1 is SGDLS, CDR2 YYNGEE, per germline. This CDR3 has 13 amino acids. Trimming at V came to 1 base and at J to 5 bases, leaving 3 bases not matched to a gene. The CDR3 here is CASSVWLADEQYF. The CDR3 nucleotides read TGTGCCAGCAGCGTATGGCTAGCGGACGAGCAGTACTTC.

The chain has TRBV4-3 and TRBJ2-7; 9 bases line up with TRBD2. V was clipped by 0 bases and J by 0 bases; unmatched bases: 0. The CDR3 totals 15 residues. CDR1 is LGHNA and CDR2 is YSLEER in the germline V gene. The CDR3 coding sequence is TGCGCCAGCAGCCAAGAGCGGGGGGGCTCCTACGAGCAGTACTTC. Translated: CASSQERGGSYEQYF.

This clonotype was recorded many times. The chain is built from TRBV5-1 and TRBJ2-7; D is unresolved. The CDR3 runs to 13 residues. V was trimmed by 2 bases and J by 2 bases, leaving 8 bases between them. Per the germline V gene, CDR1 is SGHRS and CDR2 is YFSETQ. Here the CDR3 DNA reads TGCGCCAGCAGCTTTGGTATCCCCTACGAGCAGTACTTC. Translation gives CASSFGIPYEQYF.

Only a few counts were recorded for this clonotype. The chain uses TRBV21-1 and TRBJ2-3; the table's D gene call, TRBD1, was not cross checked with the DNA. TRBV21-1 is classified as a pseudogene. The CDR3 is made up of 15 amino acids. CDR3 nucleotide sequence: TGTGCCAGCAGCTTTCGGCGGGACAGGGGAGATACGCAGTATTTT. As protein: CASSFRRDRGDTQYF.

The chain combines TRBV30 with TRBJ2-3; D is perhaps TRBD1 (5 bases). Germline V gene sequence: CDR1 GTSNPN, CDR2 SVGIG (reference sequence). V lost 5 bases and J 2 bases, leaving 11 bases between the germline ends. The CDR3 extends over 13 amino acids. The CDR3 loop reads CAWDSTYTDTQYF. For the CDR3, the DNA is TGTGCCTGGGACAGCACGTACACAGATACGCAGTATTTT.

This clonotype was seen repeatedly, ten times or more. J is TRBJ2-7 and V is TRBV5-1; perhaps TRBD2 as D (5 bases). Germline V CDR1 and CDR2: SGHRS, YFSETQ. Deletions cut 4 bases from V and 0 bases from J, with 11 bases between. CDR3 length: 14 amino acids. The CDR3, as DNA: TGCGCCAGCAGCAGAGACGACTACTCCTACGAGCAGTACTTC. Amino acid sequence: CASSRDDYSYEQYF.

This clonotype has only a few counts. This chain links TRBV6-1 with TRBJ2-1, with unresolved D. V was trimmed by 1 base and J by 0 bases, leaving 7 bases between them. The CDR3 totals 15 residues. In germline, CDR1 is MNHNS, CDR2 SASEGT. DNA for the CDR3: TGTGCCAGCAGTGAAGACAGCAGCTCCTACAATGAGCAGTTCTTC. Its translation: CASSEDSSSYNEQFF.

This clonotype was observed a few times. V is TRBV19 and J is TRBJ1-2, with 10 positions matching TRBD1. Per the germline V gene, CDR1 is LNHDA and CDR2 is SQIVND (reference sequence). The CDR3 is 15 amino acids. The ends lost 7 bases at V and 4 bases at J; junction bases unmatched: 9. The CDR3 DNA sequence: TGTGCCAGTACCCTATCTTGGGACAGGGGCTATGGCTACACCTTC. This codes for CASTLSWDRGYGYTF.

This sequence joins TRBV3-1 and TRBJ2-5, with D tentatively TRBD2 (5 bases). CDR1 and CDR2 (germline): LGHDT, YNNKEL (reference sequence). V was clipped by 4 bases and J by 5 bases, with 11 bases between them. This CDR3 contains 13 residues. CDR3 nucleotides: TGTGCCAGCAGCCGCTCGCCGGGGGAGACCCAGTACTTC. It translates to CASSRSPGETQYF.

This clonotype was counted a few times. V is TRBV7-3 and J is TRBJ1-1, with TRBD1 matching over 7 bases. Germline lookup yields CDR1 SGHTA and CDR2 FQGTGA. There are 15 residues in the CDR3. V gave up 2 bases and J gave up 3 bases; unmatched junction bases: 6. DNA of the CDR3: TGTGCCAGCAGCTTAGACGACAGGGTGGACACTGAAGCTTTCTTT. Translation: CASSLDDRVDTEAFF.

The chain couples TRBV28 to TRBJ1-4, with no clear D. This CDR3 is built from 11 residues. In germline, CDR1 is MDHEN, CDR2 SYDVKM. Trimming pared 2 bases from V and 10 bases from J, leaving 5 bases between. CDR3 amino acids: CASSLEGKLFF. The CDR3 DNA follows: TGTGCCAGCAGTTTAGAGGGAAAACTGTTTTTT. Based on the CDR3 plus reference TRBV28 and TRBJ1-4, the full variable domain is DVKVTQSSRYLVKRTGEKVFLECVQDMDHENMFWYRQDPGLGLRLIYFSYDVKMKEKGDIPEGYSVSREKKERFSLILESASTNQTSMYLCASSLEGKLFFGSGTQLSVL.

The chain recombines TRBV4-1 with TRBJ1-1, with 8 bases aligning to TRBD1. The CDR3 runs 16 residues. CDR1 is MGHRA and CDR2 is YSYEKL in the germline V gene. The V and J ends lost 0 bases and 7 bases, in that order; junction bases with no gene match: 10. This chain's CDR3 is CASSQETGTGQREAFF. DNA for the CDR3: TGCGCCAGCAGCCAAGAAACTGGGACAGGACAACGTGAAGCTTTCTTT.

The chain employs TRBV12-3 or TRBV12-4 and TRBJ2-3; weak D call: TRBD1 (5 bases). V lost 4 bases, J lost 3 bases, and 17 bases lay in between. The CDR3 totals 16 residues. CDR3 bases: TGTGCCAGCAGTTCTCTCTTTCAGCCAGGGACAGATACGCAGTATTTT. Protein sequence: CASSSLFQPGTDTQYF.

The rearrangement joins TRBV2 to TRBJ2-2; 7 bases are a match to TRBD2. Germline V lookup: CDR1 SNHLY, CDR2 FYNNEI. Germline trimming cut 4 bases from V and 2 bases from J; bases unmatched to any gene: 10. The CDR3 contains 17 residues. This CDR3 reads CASSGAPGGPNTGELFF. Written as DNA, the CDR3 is TGTGCCAGCAGTGGGGCGCCGGGAGGACCAAACACCGGGGAGCTGTTTTTT.